This T cell receptor beta chain appears in the sequencing data of a study of T cell changes during pregnancy in multiple sclerosis. Profiling relied on immunoSEQ multiplex PCR, and the TCRdb table lists in-frame clones only, not all of them. The sample consists of under 50,000 clones, about 90% of them appearing once. Germline CDR1 is MDHEN and CDR2 is SYDVKM. CDR3 length: 16 amino acids. J gave up 6 bases and V 4 bases, and 6 bases lay outside the gene matches. This clone has a single count. The clonotype was recovered from a female donor with multiple sclerosis, enrolled in a pregnancy study. V and J are TRBV28 and TRBJ2-7; 16 bases agree with TRBD2. This specimen consisted of CD4+ T cells from peripheral blood mononuclear cells, obtained in the third trimester of pregnancy. The CDR3, as DNA: TGTGCCAGCAGTTCCCCGGGACTAGCGGGAGGGAGCGAGCAGTACTTC. Its translation is CASSSPGLAGGSEQYF.